The 16 T cell receptor beta chains reported below all come from one sample, sequenced in a study of Tregs in tolerant kidney transplant recipients. The method was immunoSEQ multiplex PCR; TCRdb's version includes in-frame clones alone and lacks a portion of them. The table has about 240,000 clones, approximately 83% seen once; the top ten hold less than 0.75%. Specimen: CD4+ T cells from blood. Receptor source: a human donor in good health.

The J gene is TRBJ2-3, the V gene TRBV4-1, with D perhaps matching TRBD2 (6 bases). This CDR3 has 17 amino acids. The germline V and J ends were trimmed by 5 bases and 4 bases, with 22 bases remaining between them. CDR1 and CDR2 (germline): MGHRA, YSYEKL. CDR3 in amino acids: CASSSRVGGLWADTQYF. Here the CDR3 DNA reads TGCGCCAGCAGCTCCAGGGTGGGGGGTCTATGGGCAGATACGCAGTATTTT.

The J gene is TRBJ2-5, the V gene TRBV6-5; D is uncertain. Germline values: CDR1 MNHEY, CDR2 SVGAGI. V was cut by 0 bases and J by 6 bases, with 17 bases left in between. The CDR3 has 16 residues. CDR3 sequence: CASSYSSRGSSKTQYF. CDR3 nucleotide sequence: TGTGCCAGCAGTTACTCCAGTCGTGGTAGTTCGAAGACCCAGTACTTC.

The rearrangement joins TRBV6-5 to TRBJ1-1; TRBD1 is a possible D gene (6 bases). This CDR3 spans 15 amino acids. The V end lost 5 bases, the J end lost 4 bases, and 17 bases lay between the germline ends. Germline loops: CDR1 MNHEY, CDR2 SVGAGI. The CDR3 sequence is CASSPVTAGVTEAFF. The CDR3, as DNA: TGTGCCAGCAGTCCTGTGACGGCAGGGGTCACTGAAGCTTTCTTT.

This chain joins TRBV11-2 and TRBJ2-7; 7 bases fit TRBD2. V gave up 2 bases and J gave up 5 bases; unmatched junction bases: 9. Germline V gene lookup returns CDR1 SGHAT and CDR2 FQNNGV. The CDR3 runs to 15 residues. In nucleotides, the CDR3 is TGTGCCAGCAGCTTAAGTGGGAGGGCCCCACACGAGCAGTACTTC. This encodes CASSLSGRAPHEQYF.

This rearrangement joins TRBV18 to TRBJ2-3, with TRBD1 matching over 7 bases. The J segment lost 1 base and the V segment lost 3 bases, leaving 1 base of the junction unmatched. The length of the CDR3 is 14 residues. Germline assignment: CDR1 KGHSH and CDR2 LQKENI. CDR3 region: CASSPGQGTDTQYF. CDR3 DNA sequence: TGTGCCAGCTCACCCGGACAGGGCACAGATACGCAGTATTTT.

CDR3 DNA: TGCAGCGTCCTGATGTTGGACGAGCAGTACTTC. It codes for CSVLMLDEQYF. The J gene is TRBJ2-7, the V gene TRBV29-1; D is undetermined. Trimming left V 6 bases short and J 5 bases short, with 11 bases between. CDR3 length equals 11 residues. CDR1 SQVTM and CDR2 ANQGSEA come from the germline V gene.

This chain joins TRBV2 and TRBJ1-1; D is perhaps TRBD1 (6 bases). The germline CDR1 and CDR2 sequences are SNHLY and FYNNEI. The CDR3 consists of 14 residues. V shed 3 bases and J shed 5 bases, with 13 bases lying between them. The CDR3 reads CASSDRGRGTEAFF. CDR3 coding DNA: TGTGCCAGCAGTGACAGGGGAAGGGGGACTGAAGCTTTCTTT.

The gene calls are TRBV29-1 and TRBJ2-3; the D call may be TRBD1 or TRBD2 (6 bases each). Germline CDR1 reads SQVTM; CDR2 reads ANQGSEA. The CDR3 runs 13 residues. Trimming pared 5 bases from V and 10 bases from J, leaving 19 bases between. The CDR3 sequence: CSVRGDGLPAQYF. In DNA, the CDR3 is TGCAGCGTTAGGGGGGACGGGTTACCGGCGCAGTATTTT.

Regarding this clone: The same CDR3 is also encoded by other DNA sequences in this sample. The CDR3 protein is CASSLAGAYNEQFF. DNA for the CDR3: TGTGCCAGCAGCTTAGCGGGGGCCTACAATGAGCAGTTCTTC. The rearrangement uses TRBV11-2 and TRBJ2-1; D perhaps matches TRBD2 (6 bases). Germline V gene lookup returns CDR1 SGHAT and CDR2 FQNNGV. This CDR3 has 14 residues. Deletions cut 1 base from V and 2 bases from J, with 6 bases between.

The chain employs TRBV5-5 and TRBJ1-4; the D gene is possibly TRBD1 (5 bases). V was shortened by 1 base and J by 3 bases, with 13 bases between the two germline ends. The germline V gene encodes CDR1 SGHKS and CDR2 YYEKEE (reference sequence). This CDR3 has 16 residues. In nucleotides, the CDR3 is TGTGCCAGCAGCTTGTTTATTATGGGGCCTAATGAAAAACTGTTTTTT. Translating it yields CASSLFIMGPNEKLFF.

This chain links TRBV10-3 with TRBJ2-5; D might be TRBD1 (5 bases). The CDR3 runs 13 residues. Trimming removed 9 bases at V and 1 base at J, with 12 bases between. Germline assignment: CDR1 ENHRY and CDR2 SYGVKD. The CDR3: CAIGDSFQETQYF. CDR3 nucleotides: TGTGCCATAGGTGACAGCTTCCAAGAGACCCAGTACTTC.

This chain links TRBV4-1 with TRBJ1-6; 7 bases agree with TRBD1. V lost 1 base and J lost 4; bases outside the gene matches: 7. The CDR3 covers 17 residues. The germline V gene encodes CDR1 MGHRA and CDR2 YSYEKL. This CDR3 reads CASSQGLDRPYNSPLHF. CDR3 nucleotide sequence: TGCGCCAGCAGCCAAGGGCTGGACAGGCCATATAATTCACCCCTCCACTTT.

J is TRBJ1-6 and V is TRBV6-6; D is unresolved. The V end lost 5 bases, the J end lost 6 bases, and 14 bases lay between the germline ends. CDR1 and CDR2 from the germline V gene are MNHNY and SVGAGI (reference sequence). CDR3 length: 15 amino acids. For the CDR3, the DNA is TGTGCCAGCAGTATCCCCCGGGCCGGTAATTCACCCCTCCACTTT. Its protein product is CASSIPRAGNSPLHF.

This clone was counted only a few times. J is TRBJ2-5 and V is TRBV30, with 7 bases fitting TRBD1. Germline assignment: CDR1 GTSNPN and CDR2 SVGIG (reference sequence). V was pared by 4 bases and J by 4 bases, with 6 bases of the junction left unmatched. The CDR3 spans 13 residues. CDR3 bases: TGTGCCTGGACCCGTCGGACAGGAGAGACCCAGTACTTC. Its translation is CAWTRRTGETQYF.

V is TRBV15 and J is TRBJ2-4; D not certain. Trimming removed 7 bases at V and 2 bases at J, with 0 bases between. Germline lookup yields CDR1 LNHNV and CDR2 YYDKDF (reference sequence). The length of the CDR3 is 10 residues. This chain's CDR3 is CATTKNIQYF. CDR3 nucleotides: TGTGCCACCACCAAAAACATTCAGTACTTC.

This chain links TRBV12-5 with TRBJ1-4; 7 positions agree with TRBD1. The CDR3 covers 16 residues. CDR1 and CDR2 (germline): LGHNT, FRNRAP. V was pared by 1 base and J by 8 bases, with 10 bases of the junction left unmatched. The CDR3 region has the DNA TGTGCTAGTGGTTTGGCTCCAGGGGGACGTCCGGAAAAACTGTTTTTT. Its protein is CASGLAPGGRPEKLFF.